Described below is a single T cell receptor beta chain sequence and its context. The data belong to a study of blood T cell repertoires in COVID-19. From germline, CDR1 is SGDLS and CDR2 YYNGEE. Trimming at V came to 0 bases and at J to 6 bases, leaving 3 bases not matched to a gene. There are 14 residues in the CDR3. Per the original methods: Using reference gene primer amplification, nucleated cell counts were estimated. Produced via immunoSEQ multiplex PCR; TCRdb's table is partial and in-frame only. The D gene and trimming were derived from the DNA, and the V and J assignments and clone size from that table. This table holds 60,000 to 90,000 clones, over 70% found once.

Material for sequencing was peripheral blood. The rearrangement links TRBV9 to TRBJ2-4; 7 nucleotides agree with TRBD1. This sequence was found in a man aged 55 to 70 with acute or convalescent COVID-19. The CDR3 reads CASSVGPGGNIQYF. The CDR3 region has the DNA TGTGCCAGCAGCGTAGGTCCAGGGGGAAACATTCAGTACTTC. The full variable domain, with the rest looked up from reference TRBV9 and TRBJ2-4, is DSGVTQTPKHLITATGQRVTLRCSPRSGDLSVYWYQQSLDQGLQFLIQYYNGEERAKGNILERFSAQQFPDLHSELNLSSLELGDSALYFCASSVGPGGNIQYFGAGTRLSVL.